The entry below describes one T cell receptor (beta chain). Its antigen remains unidentified. The PCR ran on 60 Vbeta and 13 Jbeta primers. This table comes from immunoSEQ multiplex PCR, and its TCRdb copy is limited to in-frame clones, with some not included. The table shows approximately 160,000 clones, with 80% occurring only once. This sample stems from a study of cytomegalovirus exposure and HLA in healthy donors. Overall study results and limits: Being productive about 90% or about 30% of the time was typical of most TCR beta V segments in an earlier analysis. Reports indicate that TCR beta sequences accurately predicted the HLA-A and HLA-B alleles of most subjects. Later analysis identified a missense DCLRE1C variant that was linked to TCR beta V- and J-gene trimming.

This receptor was taken from a man aged 25 to 45 in good health and CMV-seropositive. Input material: PBMCs.

The CDR3 region is CASSARLAAYNEQFF. DNA for the CDR3: TGTGCCAGCAGTGCGCGACTAGCGGCCTACAATGAGCAGTTCTTC. This sequence joins TRBV6-1 and TRBJ2-1; 9 bases agree with TRBD2. V dropped 4 bases and J dropped 2; count of bases not matched to a gene: 3. This CDR3 contains 15 residues. The V gene's germline CDR1 is MNHNS and CDR2 SASEGT.